The sequence of this TCR beta chain was determined in a study of blood T cells in healthy people across ages. This clonotype was observed a handful of times. What it binds is unknown. With a J-beta primer mix and a sample-barcoded 5' primer, a second PCR ran about 7 to 12 cycles. Via MiXCR, TCRdb re-called the 5' RACE reads, giving one row per CDR3 protein. The table lists under 1 million distinct CDR3 sequences, 40% to 50% of them singletons, with approximately 20% in the top ten. Regarding the study as a whole: Unsorted PBMCs ruled out conclusive naive versus antigen-experienced comparison. The CMV status of each donor remained undetermined, and this could have confounded shifts in expanded clonotypes. Age brought a roughly linear fall in TCR beta diversity measured per million T cells.

Losses at the gene ends were 1 base for V and 2 bases for J; bases not matched to a gene: 13. Germline V gene lookup returns CDR1 LGHDT and CDR2 YNNKEL (reference sequence). This CDR3 has 19 residues. The chain combines TRBV3-1 with TRBJ2-3; 9 bases align to TRBD2. The specimen sequenced was blood. This TCR came from a man aged 60-69 years in good health. In nucleotides, the CDR3 is TGTGCCAGCAGCCAAGGGGGGTTGAGTAGCGGGGGTTTCACAGATACGCAGTATTTT. Encoded protein: CASSQGGLSSGGFTDTQYF.